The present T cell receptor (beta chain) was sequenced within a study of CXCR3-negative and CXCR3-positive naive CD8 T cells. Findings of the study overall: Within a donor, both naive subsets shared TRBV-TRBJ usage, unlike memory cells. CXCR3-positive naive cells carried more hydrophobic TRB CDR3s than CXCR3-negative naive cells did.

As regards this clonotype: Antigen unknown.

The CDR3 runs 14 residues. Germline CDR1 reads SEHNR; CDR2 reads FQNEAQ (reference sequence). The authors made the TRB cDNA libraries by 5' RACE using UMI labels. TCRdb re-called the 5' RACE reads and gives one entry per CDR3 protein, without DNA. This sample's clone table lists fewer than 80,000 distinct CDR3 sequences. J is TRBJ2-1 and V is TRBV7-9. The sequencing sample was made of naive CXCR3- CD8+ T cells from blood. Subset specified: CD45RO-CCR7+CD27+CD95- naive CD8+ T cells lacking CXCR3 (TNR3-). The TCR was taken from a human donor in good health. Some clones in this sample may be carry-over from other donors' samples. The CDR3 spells CASSWLDSYNEQFF.